One sample yielded the 16 T cell receptor beta chains listed below, sequenced in a study of blood T cell repertoires in COVID-19. TCRdb keeps only in-frame clones here, not all; method: immunoSEQ multiplex PCR. Of 120,000 or so clones listed, about 85% are singletons. The specimen was peripheral blood. Every receptor here comes from a man aged 70-80 years with acute or convalescent COVID-19.

V is TRBV6-6 and J is TRBJ1-4; the D gene is possibly TRBD1 (5 bases). CDR1 MNHNY and CDR2 SVGAGI come from the germline V gene (reference sequence). CDR3 length: 14 residues. V lost 7 bases and J lost 0, with 9 bases in between. The CDR3 nucleotides read TGTGCCAGCAAACAGACAGCAACTAATGAAAAACTGTTTTTT. It translates to CASKQTATNEKLFF.

This clone was recorded once. A much more abundant neighbour one base away suggests this may be a read error. J is TRBJ2-1 and V is TRBV28; D is perhaps TRBD2 (6 bases). The ends were cut back, 6 bases at V and 6 bases at J, with 15 bases in the middle. CDR3 length: 14 residues. Germline CDR1 reads MDHEN; CDR2 reads SYDVKM. CDR3 in DNA: TGTGCCAGCAGAAGACTAGTGGGGTTCAATGAGCAGTTCTTC. Its protein is CASRRLVGFNEQFF.

Concerning this clone: At one end, the junction sequence differs from germline, possibly due to a read error. V gene TRBV15 combines with J gene TRBJ2-7; perhaps TRBD1 as D (6 bases). Germline V gene data show CDR1 as LNHNV and CDR2 as YYDKDF (reference sequence). The CDR3 has 12 amino acids. The CDR3 loop reads CATSRGSGTNFF. The CDR3 DNA is TGTGCCACCAGCAGAGGTTCCGGGACAAACTTCTTC.

The V call is TRBV7-2, the J call TRBJ2-1, with D perhaps TRBD2 (6 bases). This CDR3 comprises 16 residues. V dropped 5 bases and J dropped 7 bases, with 21 bases sitting between them. The germline V gene encodes CDR1 SGHTA and CDR2 FQGNSA. As DNA, the CDR3 is TGTGCCAGCAGCCCATATGGGTCGGGGGTAGGAAATGAGCAGTTCTTC. Translating gives CASSPYGSGVGNEQFF.

The chain joins TRBV19 to TRBJ1-6; D gene ambiguous. Trimming shortened V by 4 bases and J by 9 bases, and 13 bases separated the two germline ends. CDR1 is LNHDA and CDR2 is SQIVND in the germline V gene (reference sequence). The CDR3 totals 14 residues. This CDR3 reads CASSTWVERSPLHF. As DNA, the CDR3 is TGTGCCAGTAGTACTTGGGTGGAGCGTTCACCCCTCCACTTT.

This clone has just a few counts. The rearrangement uses TRBV20-1 and TRBJ2-3; D perhaps matches TRBD2 (7 bases). V was shortened by 3 bases and J by 0 bases, with 16 bases between the two germline ends. The V gene's germline CDR1 is DFQATT and CDR2 SNEGSKA (reference sequence). The CDR3 is 16 residues long. This CDR3 reads CSASGRGHLSTDTQYF. Here the CDR3 DNA reads TGCAGTGCTAGTGGGCGGGGGCACCTTAGCACAGATACGCAGTATTTT.

This chain joins TRBV7-8 and TRBJ1-4, with D hard to call. The length of the CDR3 is 14 residues. V lost 5 bases to trimming and J lost 13 bases, with 20 bases between them. Looked up from germline, CDR1 is SGHVS and CDR2 is FQNEAQ. Here the CDR3 reads CASSPWETERGLFF. CDR3 DNA sequence: TGTGCCAGCAGCCCCTGGGAGACGGAACGCGGACTGTTTTTT.

The chain is built from TRBV28 and TRBJ2-2; perhaps TRBD1 as D (5 bases). V was cut by 2 bases and J by 1 base, with 8 bases left in between. CDR1 is MDHEN and CDR2 is SYDVKM in the germline V gene. The CDR3 is made up of 15 amino acids. The CDR3: CASSLPGRNTGELFF. The CDR3 nucleotides read TGTGCCAGCAGTTTACCAGGGCGGAACACCGGGGAGCTGTTTTTT.

This clone was seen only once. The genes are TRBV3-1 (or the pseudogene TRBV3-2) and TRBJ1-5, with TRBD1 as a possible D gene (5 bases). Germline V gene data show CDR1 as LGHDT and CDR2 as YNNKEL (reference sequence). V lost 4 bases, J lost 5 bases, and 9 bases lay in between. CDR3 size: 13 residues. In nucleotides, the CDR3 is TGTGCCAGCAGCCCCGGGGGGGATCAGCCCCAGCATTTT. It specifies CASSPGGDQPQHF.

The rearrangement uses TRBV27 and TRBJ1-1; D perhaps matches TRBD1 (6 bases). The germline V and J ends were trimmed by 5 bases and 7 bases, with 14 bases remaining between them. The CDR3 extends over 13 amino acids. Germline CDR1 is MNHEY and CDR2 is SMNVEV (reference sequence). The CDR3 protein is CASSPYRVGEAFF. CDR3 sequence (DNA): TGTGCCAGCAGTCCATACAGGGTCGGTGAAGCTTTCTTT.

The V and J genes are TRBV6-6 and TRBJ2-2, with 7 bases lining up with TRBD1. The CDR3 extends over 15 amino acids. Germline V gives CDR1 MNHNY, CDR2 SVGAGI (reference sequence). V lost 2 bases to trimming and J lost 3 bases; unmatched junction nucleotides: 3. CDR3 DNA: TGTGCCAGCAGTTACATAGGGGGCGACACCGGGGAGCTGTTTTTT. Encoded protein: CASSYIGGDTGELFF.

This rearrangement joins TRBV5-1 to TRBJ1-2, with D perhaps TRBD1 (6 bases). V lost 4 bases and J lost 5, with 12 bases in between. The CDR3 is made up of 13 amino acids. Germline-derived CDR1 and CDR2 are SGHRS and YFSETQ. CDR3 protein: CASSLGQSYGYTF. Here the CDR3 DNA reads TGCGCCAGCAGCCTGGGACAATCATATGGCTACACCTTC.

This sequence joins TRBV3-1 (or the pseudogene TRBV3-2) and TRBJ1-3; a possible D gene is TRBD1 (6 bases). Looked up from germline, CDR1 is LGHDT and CDR2 is YNNKEL (reference sequence). There are 15 residues in the CDR3. With 4 bases removed from V and 0 bases from J, the gap between germline ends came to 10 bases. The chain's CDR3 is CASSLRGGSGNTIYF. Written as DNA, the CDR3 is TGTGCCAGCAGCCTTAGGGGGGGCTCTGGAAACACCATATATTTT.

In DNA form, the CDR3 reads TGTGCCAGCAGCTTGGGACATCTGAACACTGAAGCTTTCTTT. This gives the protein CASSLGHLNTEAFF. The chain employs TRBV6-6 and TRBJ1-1, with a weak D call TRBD1 (6 bases). V was clipped by 6 bases and J by 0 bases, with 11 bases between them. The CDR3 has 14 amino acids. The germline gives CDR1 MNHNY, CDR2 SVGAGI (reference sequence).

The rearrangement joins TRBV5-1 to TRBJ2-6; a weak D match, TRBD2 (6 bases). Germline assignment: CDR1 SGHRS and CDR2 YFSETQ. CDR3 size: 16 residues. Trimming removed 0 bases from V and 0 bases from J, with 7 bases in between. The CDR3 loop is CASSLGEVSGANVLTF. CDR3 bases: TGCGCCAGCAGCTTGGGGGAGGTCTCTGGGGCCAACGTCCTGACTTTC.

This clone is deemed medium-sized. CDR3 amino acids: CASSAAGGPAYEQYF. CDR3 nucleotide sequence: TGTGCCAGTAGCGCGGCGGGGGGGCCAGCCTACGAGCAGTACTTC. V is TRBV19 and J is TRBJ2-7; TRBD2 matches 9 bases. Germline V CDR1 and CDR2: LNHDA, SQIVND (reference sequence). The trim removed 6 bases at V and 2 bases at J, leaving 8 bases unmatched. CDR3 length: 15 residues.